The 32 T cell receptor beta chains below were found in one sample sequenced in a study of radiation and T cells in renal cell carcinoma. The sample's treatment: 15 Gy SBRT to primary tumor, nephrectomy 4 weeks later. Using immunoSEQ multiplex PCR, the repertoire was profiled, and TCRdb retains in-frame clones only, with some absent. The sample has 19,000 or so clones, just over 60% seen once; the top ten hold under 15%. This material consisted of tumor tissue, taken from a patient whose treatment included radiotherapy and nephrectomy. The source is a woman in her seventies with renal cell carcinoma.

The chain combines TRBV7-6 with TRBJ2-3; 9 bases are shared with TRBD1. Trimming at V came to 2 bases and at J to 0 bases, leaving 3 bases not matched to a gene. The CDR3 has 16 residues. The V gene's germline CDR1 is SGHVS and CDR2 FNYEAQ. CDR3: CASSLRDRASTDTQYF. The CDR3 coding sequence is TGTGCCAGCAGCTTAAGGGACAGGGCTAGCACAGATACGCAGTATTTT.

This clone has a handful of counts. V is TRBV30 and J is TRBJ1-1; D unresolved. Germline lookup yields CDR1 GTSNPN and CDR2 SVGIG (reference sequence). CDR3 length: 10 amino acids. V was shortened by 5 bases and J by 8 bases, with 9 bases between the two germline ends. The CDR3 region has the DNA TGTGCCTGGGGTAGAGGGGAAGCTTTCTTT. Residues: CAWGRGEAFF.

The rearrangement uses TRBV30 and TRBJ1-2, with D tentatively TRBD1 (5 bases). There are 12 residues in the CDR3. The germline V and J ends were trimmed by 1 base and 6 bases, with 9 bases remaining between them. The germline V gene encodes CDR1 GTSNPN and CDR2 SVGIG (reference sequence). DNA for the CDR3: TGTGCCTGGAGTGGGTCGGGGGATGGCTACACCTTC. This encodes CAWSGSGDGYTF.

The chain combines TRBV7-2 with TRBJ2-7; D gene unclear. The ends were cut back, 5 bases at V and 3 bases at J, with 14 bases in the middle. The germline V gene encodes CDR1 SGHTA and CDR2 FQGNSA. The CDR3 contains 14 residues. CDR3 in DNA: TGTGCCAGCAGCCTATCGGTGCAGGACTACGAGCAGTACTTC. Its translation is CASSLSVQDYEQYF.

This chain connects TRBV4-3 to TRBJ1-3, with a possible D match to TRBD1 (5 bases). V gave up 1 base and J gave up 0 bases, with 10 bases separating them. Germline CDR1 is LGHNA and CDR2 is YSLEER. The CDR3 extends over 16 amino acids. The CDR3 region is CASSQAYRSSGNTIYF. The CDR3 region has the DNA TGCGCCAGCAGCCAAGCTTACAGGAGCTCTGGAAACACCATATATTTT.

This clone is classed as medium-sized. The CDR3: CASSSQGNEKLFF. CDR3 coding DNA: TGTGCCAGCAGTTCACAGGGTAATGAAAAACTGTTTTTT. The J gene is TRBJ1-4, the V gene TRBV4-2; TRBD1 is a possible D gene (6 bases). Germline values: CDR1 LGHNA, CDR2 YNFKEQ. With 6 bases removed from V and 4 bases from J, the gap between germline ends came to 9 bases. The CDR3 has 13 residues.

The chain couples TRBV11-2 to TRBJ2-3, with a possible D match to TRBD1 (6 bases). From germline, CDR1 is SGHAT and CDR2 FQNNGV. V lost 6 bases and J lost 1, with 17 bases in between. This CDR3 spans 16 amino acids. The CDR3 loop is CASRAGVAGGTDTQYF. CDR3 nucleotide sequence: TGTGCCAGCAGGGCCGGGGTTGCAGGGGGCACAGATACGCAGTATTTT.

This sequence joins TRBV28 and TRBJ2-3, with D perhaps matching TRBD1 or TRBD2 (6 bases each). Germline V CDR1 and CDR2: MDHEN, SYDVKM. The CDR3 is made up of 14 amino acids. The V gene lost 5 bases and the J gene lost 0 bases, with 9 bases spanning the gap. The CDR3 protein is CASSGGHSTDTQYF. In DNA form, the CDR3 reads TGTGCCAGCAGTGGGGGGCATAGCACAGATACGCAGTATTTT.

Concerning this clone itself: A single base separates this from a much larger clone, so it may be a read error. The same CDR3 is also encoded by other DNA sequences in this sample. The CDR3 bases are TGTGCCAGCAGCTTAGCACAGGGATATGGCTACACCTTC. Amino acid sequence: CASSLAQGYGYTF. The rearrangement links TRBV7-2 to TRBJ1-2; possible D gene TRBD1, 6 bases. V dropped 0 bases and J dropped 5 bases, with 7 bases sitting between them. The CDR3 is 13 residues long. From germline, CDR1 is SGHTA and CDR2 FQGNSA.

This clone was recorded a few times. The chain employs TRBV28 and TRBJ2-7; possible D gene TRBD1, 5 bases. Germline V lookup: CDR1 MDHEN, CDR2 SYDVKM. Trimming took off 4 bases at V and 2 bases at J, with 6 bases between the two ends. This CDR3 has 12 residues. The CDR3 nucleotides are TGTGCCAGCAGTTGGGGCCCCTACGAGCAGTACTTC. Translation: CASSWGPYEQYF.

This clone is medium-sized in the sample. V usage is TRBV6-4 and J usage is TRBJ2-2; the D is unclear. V lost 8 bases and J 4 bases, leaving 17 bases between the germline ends. Looked up from germline, CDR1 is MRHNA and CDR2 is SNTAGT. The CDR3 extends over 15 amino acids. The CDR3 is CASSVGSDGTGELFF. The CDR3 nucleotides read TGTGCCAGCTCGGTAGGAAGCGACGGCACCGGGGAGCTGTTTTTT.

V and J are TRBV6-4 and TRBJ1-5, with D tentatively TRBD1 (5 bases). Trimming removed 6 bases from V and 1 base from J, with 16 bases in between. The germline V gene encodes CDR1 MRHNA and CDR2 SNTAGT. This CDR3 is built from 16 residues. CDR3 protein: CASSETGGGSNQPQHF. In DNA, the CDR3 is TGTGCCAGCAGCGAGACCGGGGGTGGGAGCAATCAGCCCCAGCATTTT.

V is TRBV9 and J is TRBJ2-7; 10 bases agree with TRBD2. Trimming at V came to 0 bases and at J to 6 bases, leaving 9 bases not matched to a gene. CDR3 length equals 16 residues. Per the germline V gene, CDR1 is SGDLS and CDR2 is YYNGEE. This chain's CDR3 is CASSVDPAGGRGEQYF. CDR3 coding DNA: TGTGCCAGCAGCGTAGACCCAGCGGGGGGGCGGGGCGAGCAGTACTTC. Full variable domain (outside the CDR3, taken from reference TRBV9 and TRBJ2-7): DSGVTQTPKHLITATGQRVTLRCSPRSGDLSVYWYQQSLDQGLQFLIQYYNGEERAKGNILERFSAQQFPDLHSELNLSSLELGDSALYFCASSVDPAGGRGEQYFGPGTRLTVT.

The V and J genes are TRBV28 and TRBJ2-7, with D uncertain. V lost 2 bases and J lost 0, with 8 bases in between. This CDR3 is 14 amino acids long. Germline assignment: CDR1 MDHEN and CDR2 SYDVKM. The CDR3: CASSLTFSSYEQYF. DNA of the CDR3: TGTGCCAGCAGTTTAACGTTTAGCTCCTACGAGCAGTACTTC.

The rearrangement uses TRBV5-8 and TRBJ2-3, with D tentatively TRBD1 (5 bases). Germline V lookup: CDR1 SGHTS, CDR2 YDEGEE. V lost 3 bases and J lost 3, with 17 bases in between. This CDR3 spans 16 amino acids. The CDR3 nucleotides are TGTGCCAGCAGCTCCCCCCCAGGGTCTTTTACAGATACGCAGTATTTT. Its protein product is CASSSPPGSFTDTQYF.

This clone was counted between two and nine times. The rearrangement links TRBV7-8 to TRBJ2-1; 10 bases line up with TRBD2. Germline values: CDR1 SGHVS, CDR2 FQNEAQ. The CDR3 totals 15 residues. Trimming cost V 5 bases and J 7 bases; bases outside gene matches: 8. The CDR3 DNA follows: TGTGCCAGCAGCCCGGGACTAGCGTTGAGAAATGAGCAGTTCTTC. This encodes CASSPGLALRNEQFF.

There are a few counts of this clone. The chain is built from TRBV5-1 and TRBJ2-3; D ambiguous. V shed 0 bases and J shed 0 bases, with 11 bases lying between them. Germline CDR1 is SGHRS and CDR2 is YFSETQ. This CDR3 has 16 residues. The CDR3 loop reads CASSLGAISSTDTQYF. The CDR3 DNA reads TGCGCCAGCAGCTTGGGTGCAATCTCTAGCACAGATACGCAGTATTTT.

J is TRBJ2-7 and V is TRBV5-4, with no clear D. Germline V lookup: CDR1 SGHNT, CDR2 YYREEE (reference sequence). Trimming pared 0 bases from V and 5 bases from J, leaving 9 bases between. The CDR3 is made up of 13 amino acids. The CDR3 bases are TGTGCCAGCAGCTTGGCCAAGGCCGACGAGCAGTACTTC. As protein: CASSLAKADEQYF.

The chain combines TRBV15 with TRBJ2-7, with D hard to call. The CDR3 is 13 amino acids. Trimming left V 0 bases short and J 4 bases short, with 7 bases between. In germline, CDR1 is LNHNV, CDR2 YYDKDF (reference sequence). The CDR3 nucleotides are TGTGCCACCAGCAGAGATTTAAGTTACGAGCAGTACTTC. Protein sequence: CATSRDLSYEQYF.

The rearrangement links TRBV28 to TRBJ2-5, with D possibly called TRBD1 or TRBD2 (5 bases each). The length of the CDR3 is 11 residues. V lost 5 bases to trimming and J lost 9 bases, with 10 bases between them. Per the germline V gene, CDR1 is MDHEN and CDR2 is SYDVKM. CDR3 sequence reads: CASSPRDAQYF. For the CDR3, the DNA is TGTGCCAGCAGTCCCCGGGACGCCCAGTACTTC.

This clone turned up a few times. The CDR3 sequence is CASSSAQGGNTEAFF. The CDR3 DNA reads as TGTGCCAGCAGTTCTGCTCAGGGTGGGAACACTGAAGCTTTCTTT. The chain uses TRBV6-1 and TRBJ1-1, with D maybe TRBD1 (5 bases). CDR3 length equals 15 residues. Germline V lookup: CDR1 MNHNS, CDR2 SASEGT. Trimming stripped 5 bases from V and 1 base from J, with 14 bases between.

The table lists this clone with a few counts. V is TRBV15 and J is TRBJ1-4; D is unclear. From germline, CDR1 is LNHNV and CDR2 YYDKDF (reference sequence). V was shortened by 0 bases and J by 5 bases, with 10 bases between the two germline ends. The CDR3 contains 15 residues. The CDR3 region is CATSRDVWANEKLFF. The CDR3 region has the DNA TGTGCCACCAGCAGAGATGTTTGGGCCAATGAAAAACTGTTTTTT.

Only a few counts were recorded for this clone. The rearrangement links TRBV7-9 to TRBJ2-1, with a weak D call TRBD2 (5 bases). The V gene's germline CDR1 is SEHNR and CDR2 FQNEAQ (reference sequence). V was cut by 1 base and J by 15 bases, with 10 bases left in between. There are 11 residues in the CDR3. Here the CDR3 reads CASSLVTGSFF. The DNA for the CDR3 is TGTGCCAGCAGCTTAGTCACGGGATCGTTCTTC.

V gene TRBV19 combines with J gene TRBJ1-3, with 8 positions matching TRBD1. The CDR3 totals 14 residues. V dropped 5 bases and J dropped 4; count of bases not matched to a gene: 4. Germline V lookup: CDR1 LNHDA, CDR2 SQIVND (reference sequence). The CDR3 sequence: CASSPDRVGNTIYF. The CDR3 DNA reads TGTGCCAGTAGTCCGGACAGGGTCGGAAACACCATATATTTT.

Note on this clone: Germline and junction disagree at one end, which may indicate a read error. The chain has TRBV2 and TRBJ2-7, with 11 bases fitting TRBD1. Germline V gives CDR1 SNHLY, CDR2 FYNNEI. This CDR3 has 13 residues. CDR3 protein: CASSDWDGTGGGF. The CDR3, as DNA: TGTGCCAGCAGTGATTGGGACGGGACAGGGGGGGGCTTC.

The V and J genes are TRBV11-2 and TRBJ2-1; no definite D call. V was pared by 2 bases and J by 8 bases, with 4 bases between. Germline-derived CDR1 and CDR2 are SGHAT and FQNNGV. The CDR3 is 11 amino acids. CDR3 DNA sequence: TGTGCCAGCAGCTTAACGCATGAGCAGTTCTTC. This encodes CASSLTHEQFF.

The J gene is TRBJ2-5, the V gene TRBV28; 14 positions agree with TRBD2. V was clipped by 4 bases and J by 5 bases; unmatched bases: 9. CDR3 length: 17 residues. Germline CDR1 and CDR2: MDHEN and SYDVKM. This CDR3 reads CASSSPGLAGAGETQYF. CDR3 coding DNA: TGTGCCAGCAGTTCCCCGGGACTAGCGGGGGCTGGGGAGACCCAGTACTTC.

V gene TRBV4-1 combines with J gene TRBJ2-5, with D perhaps TRBD1 or TRBD2 (6 bases each). Germline V lookup: CDR1 MGHRA, CDR2 YSYEKL. V was clipped by 0 bases and J by 2 bases, with 13 bases between them. This CDR3 has 16 residues. This chain's CDR3 is CASSQDTGAPQETQYF. CDR3 nucleotides: TGCGCCAGCAGCCAAGATACGGGGGCGCCACAAGAGACCCAGTACTTC.

This clone has only one observation. The CDR3 here is CASSFADYYEQYF. CDR3 sequence (DNA): TGTGCCAGCAGCTTTGCAGATTACTACGAGCAGTACTTC. This sequence joins TRBV7-8 and TRBJ2-7; no clear D. With 3 bases removed from V and 3 bases from J, the gap between germline ends came to 9 bases. This CDR3 region has 13 residues. Germline values: CDR1 SGHVS, CDR2 FQNEAQ.

This clone was detected only a few times. This chain connects TRBV5-1 to TRBJ1-1, with TRBD1 matching 9 bases. With V trimmed by 6 bases and J by 4 bases, 7 bases remained unmatched. Germline CDR1 SGHRS, CDR2 YFSETQ. The CDR3 runs 14 residues. CDR3 DNA: TGCGCCAGCACCGTGGACAGGGGTGGCACTGAAGCTTTCTTT. It specifies CASTVDRGGTEAFF.

The gene calls are TRBV21-1 and TRBJ2-7; the DNA was not used to check the table's D call, TRBD1. TRBV21-1 is noted as a pseudogene. This CDR3 region has 18 residues. The CDR3 bases are TGTGCCAGCAACCCCCCCAAGGGGGCGCCGGAATTAATCTACGAGCAGTACTTC. It yields the protein CASNPPKGAPELIYEQYF.

The chain has TRBV11-3 and TRBJ2-7; no definite D call. Germline CDR1 reads SGHNT; CDR2 reads YENEEA. V gave up 0 bases and J gave up 2 bases, with 5 bases separating them. The length of the CDR3 is 13 residues. CDR3 in DNA: TGTGCCAGCAGCTTAGAAGCGACCTACGAGCAGTACTTC. Translation: CASSLEATYEQYF. The variable domain in full, completed from reference TRBV11-3 and TRBJ2-7, reads EAGVVQSPRYKIIEKKQPVAFWCNPISGHNTLYWYLQNLGQGPELLIRYENEEAVDDSQLPKDRFSAERLKGVDSTLKIQPAELGDSAVYLCASSLEATYEQYFGPGTRLTVT.